This T cell receptor beta chain appears in the sequencing data of a study of blood T cell repertoires in COVID-19. Study in general: Nucleic acid was either cDNA or gDNA, and it came from T cells, B-cell-depleted T cells, or PBMCs.

Per the original data handling: How many nucleated cells were present was estimated from reference gene primer amplification. Sequencing used immunoSEQ multiplex PCR; TCRdb keeps in-frame clones, though not all of them. V, J and clone size were drawn from that table, and D and trimming were deduced from the DNA. This table holds 350,000 to 500,000 clones, about 88% found once. Enrolled through a virtual design, the participants were between 18 and 89 years of age and came from about two dozen US areas. Cohorts were assigned according to the clinical history that participants reported. The source is a woman under 30 who had been exposed to COVID-19. Sequenced: PBMCs or T cells enriched from blood (not recorded which).

CDR3 protein: CASNLPGGVTGNTIYF. The CDR3 bases are TGTGCCAGCAACCTCCCGGGGGGAGTTACTGGAAACACCATATATTTT. J is TRBJ1-3 and V is TRBV7-9; tentative D call: TRBD1 (5 bases). Germline values: CDR1 SEHNR, CDR2 FQNEAQ (reference sequence). The CDR3 length is 16 residues. The V end lost 7 bases, the J end lost 2 bases, and 18 bases lay between the germline ends.